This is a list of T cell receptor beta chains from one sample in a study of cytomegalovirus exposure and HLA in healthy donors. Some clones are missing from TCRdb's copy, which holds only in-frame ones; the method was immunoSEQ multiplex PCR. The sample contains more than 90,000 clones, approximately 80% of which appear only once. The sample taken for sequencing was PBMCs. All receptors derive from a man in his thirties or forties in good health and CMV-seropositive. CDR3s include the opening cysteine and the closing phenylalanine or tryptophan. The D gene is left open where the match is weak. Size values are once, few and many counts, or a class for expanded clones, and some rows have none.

TGTGCCAGCAGTTTTAAGGGGTACCTCTACGAGCAGTACTTC | CASSFKGYLYEQYF | TRBJ2-7 | NA | NA | TRBV28
TGCGCCAGCAGGGCAGGGGATTCGGTAGGGTCACCCCTCCACTTT | CASRAGDSVGSPLHF | TRBJ1-6 | NA | NA | TRBV2
TGTGCCTGGAGTACCGACAGGAATACGCAGTATTTT | CAWSTDRNTQYF | TRBJ2-3 | NA | NA | TRBV30
TGTGCCAGCAGTTACCTGGCAGGGGGCTACAATGAGCAGTTCTTC | CASSYLAGGYNEQFF | TRBJ2-1 | few | TRBD1 | TRBV6-5
TGTGCCAGCAGCTTAAAGGCAGGAGAGGGATCACCCCTCCACTTT | CASSLKAGEGSPLHF | TRBJ1-6 | once | NA | TRBV7-2
TGTGCCAGCAGCCCTCCTTGGGCCAAGAACACTGAAGCTTTCTTT | CASSPPWAKNTEAFF | TRBJ1-1 | NA | NA | TRBV6-6
TGTGCCAGCAGCTCGAAGGGGACAGCCACAGATACGCAGTATTTT | CASSSKGTATDTQYF | TRBJ2-3 | NA | TRBD1 | TRBV5-5
TGTGCCTGGAGTCCCTTAACCCACCGCGGTGAGCAGTTCTTC | CAWSPLTHRGEQFF | TRBJ2-1 | few | NA | TRBV30
TGCGCCAGCAGCCAAGGGGCAGGGGGCTTTGTGACCCAGTACTTC | CASSQGAGGFVTQYF | TRBJ2-5 | once | TRBD1 | TRBV4-1
TGTGCCAGCAGCTCCACTAGCGGGATAAGAACCGGGGAGCTGTTTTTT | CASSSTSGIRTGELFF | TRBJ2-2 | few | TRBD2 | TRBV5-4
TGCGCCAGCAGCTTGGCGTACACCGGGGAGCTGTTTTTT | CASSLAYTGELFF | TRBJ2-2 | NA | NA | TRBV5-1
TGTGCCATCAGTGATAATAATCAGCCCCAGCATTTT | CAISDNNQPQHF | TRBJ1-5 | NA | NA | TRBV10-3
TGTGCCAGTAGTATAAACCAGGGAAGCTCCTATAATTCACCCCTCCACTTT | CASSINQGSSYNSPLHF | TRBJ1-6 | NA | NA | TRBV19
TGTGCCACCAGCAGAGAACAGGGGACCTACGAGCAGTACTTC | CATSREQGTYEQYF | TRBJ2-7 | NA | TRBD1 | TRBV15
TGTGCCAGTTGGGGGGGGTGGAATGAGCAGTTCTTC | CASWGGWNEQFF | TRBJ2-1 | NA | TRBD2 | TRBV2
TGCGCCAGCAGTGAATTGGGACAGGGGGCTGACTCGGCCTACGAGCAGTACTTC | CASSELGQGADSAYEQYF | TRBJ2-7 | NA | TRBD1 | TRBV10-1
TGTGCCAGCAGCTTAGTCGCGGGGGGGACCGGGGAGCTGTTTTTT | CASSLVAGGTGELFF | TRBJ2-2 | once | TRBD2 | TRBV11-2
TGTGCCAGCAGCTTAGATTCAAGGCTAGCAGCAGACTTC | CASSLDSRLAADF | TRBJ2-5 | NA | NA | TRBV11-2
TGTGCCACCAGCTCCGACAGGAACACTGAAGCTTTCTTT | CATSSDRNTEAFF | TRBJ1-1 | NA | NA | TRBV15
TGTGCCAGCAGCCAAGAGTGGGACAGGGGGCCCTACGAGCAGTACTTC | CASSQEWDRGPYEQYF | TRBJ2-7 | NA | TRBD1 | TRBV14
TGTGCCAGTAGTCCCCGGGCAGGGGTGGGCAATCAGCCCCAGCATTTT | CASSPRAGVGNQPQHF | TRBJ1-5 | NA | NA | TRBV19
TGTGCCAGCAGTTCCCCTAGCGGTACGCAGTATTTT | CASSSPSGTQYF | TRBJ2-3 | NA | TRBD2 | TRBV6-6
TGTGCCAGCAGCTTAGAAGTTTTCCAGGGCTACACCTTC | CASSLEVFQGYTF | TRBJ1-2 | NA | NA | TRBV7-6
TGCAGCGTTGAATTATTGAGGATGAACACTGAAGCTTTCTTT | CSVELLRMNTEAFF | TRBJ1-1 | NA | NA | TRBV29-1
TGTGCCAGCAGTGAATCGGGATATGAGCAGTTCTTC | CASSESGYEQFF | TRBJ2-1 | NA | NA | TRBV27
TGTGCCAGCAGCGTAGGGGGAGGGGAAGATGAGCAGTTCTTC | CASSVGGGEDEQFF | TRBJ2-1 | NA | TRBD2 | TRBV9
TGTGCCAGCAGCCAGGGACAGGGTATCGCAGATACGCAGTATTTT | CASSQGQGIADTQYF | TRBJ2-3 | NA | TRBD1 | TRBV4-2
TGTGCCAGCAGCGTAGGTGGGTCAGGGGGCTTGACCTACGAGCAGTACTTC | CASSVGGSGGLTYEQYF | TRBJ2-7 | NA | TRBD1 | TRBV9
TGTGCCAGCAGTGGGACGGGAGAGAACACTGAAGCTTTCTTT | CASSGTGENTEAFF | TRBJ1-1 | NA | NA | TRBV6-1
TGTGCCAGTAGTATATCAGGGGATGAAGCTTTCTTT | CASSISGDEAFF | TRBJ1-1 | NA | NA | TRBV19
TGTGCCAGCAGTCTCATAGGGACAGGGACTGGAAACACCATATATTTT | CASSLIGTGTGNTIYF | TRBJ1-3 | NA | TRBD1 | TRBV2
TGTGCCAGCAGCTTAGCAGGACAGTCATCCGAGCAGTACTTC | CASSLAGQSSEQYF | TRBJ2-7 | NA | NA | TRBV7-9
TGTGCCAGCAGCGCGACAGGGACCGGGGAGCTGTTTTTT | CASSATGTGELFF | TRBJ2-2 | few | TRBD1 | TRBV9
TGTGCCAGCAGCTTCCGCGGGCCTGGGGATACGCAGTATTTT | CASSFRGPGDTQYF | TRBJ2-3 | NA | NA | TRBV5-5
TGTGCCAGCAGTCGATGGGGCCAACAGTCCTTCCAAGAGACCCAGTACTTC | CASSRWGQQSFQETQYF | TRBJ2-5 | NA | NA | TRBV28
TGTGCCAGCAGCTTACGGGGGGATGGAAACTATGGCTACACCTTC | CASSLRGDGNYGYTF | TRBJ1-2 | NA | NA | TRBV7-3